This T cell receptor beta chain was retrieved from a study of early T cells in non-severe SARS-CoV-2 infection. Study context: Sequencing of bulk RNA from unsorted whole blood was done, without chain pairing. Notes on the study in general: Matching with VDJdb favored anti-spike CD8 responses (missing private and CD4 specificities).

The table lists this clonotype with many counts. Its antigen is not known. In germline, CDR1 is SQVTM, CDR2 ANQGSEA. The CDR3 consists of 14 residues. With V trimmed by 2 bases and J by 7 bases, 5 bases remained unmatched. Separate cDNA molecules each had unique molecular identifiers attached to them. TCRdb re-called the 5' RACE reads with MiXCR, one entry per CDR3 protein. This table has about 66,000 distinct CDR3 sequences, 13% appearing once. The specimen was whole blood. The chain uses TRBV29-1 and TRBJ2-7, with 13 positions matching TRBD2. The TCR originated in an adult who was a healthcare worker with PCR-confirmed SARS-CoV-2 infection or an uninfected control (not recorded which). In nucleotides, the CDR3 is TGCAGCGTTGAAAAGACTAGCGGGAGGATAGAGCAGTACTTC. This gives the protein CSVEKTSGRIEQYF.